This TCR beta chain was sequenced in a study of T cell responses to AZD1222 COVID-19 vaccine. Overall study findings and caveats: Clonal diversity may have been underestimated in mostly white British donors. Among AZD1222 vaccinees, only 5 to 7 were seropositive at baseline.

Details on this clone: Its antigen remains unknown.

Germline CDR1 reads LNHDA; CDR2 reads SQIVND (reference sequence). This CDR3 region has 16 residues. The V and J ends lost 5 bases and 0 bases, in that order; junction bases with no gene match: 7. The table came from immunoSEQ multiplex PCR; TCRdb's copy has only in-frame clones and leaves some out. This sample has about 93,000 clones; just over 85% occur once, and the top ten carry approximately 7.9%. The sample was peripheral blood, taken on day 0 of AZD1222 vaccination. The chain employs TRBV19 and TRBJ1-3; 7 bases agree with TRBD1. The sequence derives from an adult in good health. The chain's CDR3 is CASSPRDRTSGNTIYF. The CDR3 nucleotides are TGTGCCAGTAGTCCGCGGGACAGAACCTCTGGAAACACCATATATTTT.